The source of this T cell receptor (beta chain) is a study of shared clonotypes between healthy human individuals. Profiled with immunoSEQ multiplex PCR; TCRdb holds only in-frame clones, not every one. The table records a few hundred thousand clones, over 75% of them present only once. The sample holds one count of this clone. Its antigen is unidentified. Study findings and constraints: Clonotype sharing across donors was expected to vary with sequencing depth. The represented genetic and exposure-history diversity was limited by the small number of donors.

The CDR3 is 14 residues long. Germline-derived CDR1 and CDR2 are MNHEY and SMNVEV (reference sequence). J gave up 4 bases and V 5 bases, and 5 bases lay outside the gene matches. This TCR derives from a man younger than 35 in good health. V gene TRBV27 combines with J gene TRBJ2-7; 10 bases agree with TRBD1. The sample comprised memory CD8+ T cells sorted from blood. Subset given: CD45RO+ cells pooled with CCR7-negative TemRA cells. The CDR3 nucleotides are TGTGCCAGCAGTGTTAGGGACAGGGGTTACGAGCAGTACTTC. It translates to CASSVRDRGYEQYF.